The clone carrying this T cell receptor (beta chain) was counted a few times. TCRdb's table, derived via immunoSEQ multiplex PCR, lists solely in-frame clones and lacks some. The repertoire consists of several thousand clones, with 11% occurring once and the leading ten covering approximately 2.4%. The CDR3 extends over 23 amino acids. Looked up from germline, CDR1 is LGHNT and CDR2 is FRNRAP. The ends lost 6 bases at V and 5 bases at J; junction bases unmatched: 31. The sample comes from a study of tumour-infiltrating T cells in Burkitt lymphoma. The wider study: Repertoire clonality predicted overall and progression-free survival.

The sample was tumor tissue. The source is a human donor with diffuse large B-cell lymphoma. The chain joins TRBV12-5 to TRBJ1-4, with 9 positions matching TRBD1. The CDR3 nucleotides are TGTGCTAGTGGACAGGACTGTAACATTGTGGGGACAGGGAGGGCTAGTGTAAATGAAAAACTGTTTTTT. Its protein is CASGQDCNIVGTGRASVNEKLFF.